This paragraph reports one T cell receptor beta chain. Antigen: not known. Sequenced by immunoSEQ multiplex PCR; TCRdb stores in-frame clones only, minus some. The repertoire holds 110,000 or so clones, with about nine tenths as singletons. This entry comes from a study of cytomegalovirus exposure and HLA in healthy donors. Study background: The same platform used for the 650 to 850 first-cohort repertoires was also used for the roughly 120 validation repertoires, as a later analysis reported.

Among the 120 or so subjects of the validation cohort, separate from the 666-subject first cohort, were the donors. Study-level results: High specificity and sensitivity for cytomegalovirus status were reported for the classifier.

Sequencing was carried out using PBMCs. The source is a young man in good health and CMV-seronegative.

CDR3 region: CASSPQVAGGVSGANVLTF. The CDR3 DNA sequence: TGTGCCAGCTCACCACAAGTGGCGGGAGGAGTCTCTGGGGCCAACGTCCTGACTTTC. V is TRBV18 and J is TRBJ2-6; 8 bases agree with TRBD2. CDR1 and CDR2 (germline): KGHSH, LQKENI. The CDR3 consists of 19 residues. The J segment lost 0 bases and the V segment lost 1 base, leaving 8 bases of the junction unmatched.